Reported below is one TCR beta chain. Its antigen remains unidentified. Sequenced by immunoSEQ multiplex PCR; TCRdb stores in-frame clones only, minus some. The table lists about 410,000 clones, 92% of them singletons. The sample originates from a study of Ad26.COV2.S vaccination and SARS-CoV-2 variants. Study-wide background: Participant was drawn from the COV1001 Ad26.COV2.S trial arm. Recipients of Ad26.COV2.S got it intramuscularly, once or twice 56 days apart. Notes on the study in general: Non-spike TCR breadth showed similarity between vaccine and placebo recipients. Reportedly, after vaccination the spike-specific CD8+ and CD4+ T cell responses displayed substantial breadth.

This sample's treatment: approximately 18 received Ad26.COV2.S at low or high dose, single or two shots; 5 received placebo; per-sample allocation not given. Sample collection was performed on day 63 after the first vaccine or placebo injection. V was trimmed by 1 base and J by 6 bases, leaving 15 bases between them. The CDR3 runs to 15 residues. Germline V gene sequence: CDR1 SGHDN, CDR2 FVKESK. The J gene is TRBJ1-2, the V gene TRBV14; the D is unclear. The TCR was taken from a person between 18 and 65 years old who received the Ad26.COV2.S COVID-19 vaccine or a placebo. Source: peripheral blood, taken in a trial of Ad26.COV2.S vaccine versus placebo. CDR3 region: CASSQVGPLRHGYTF. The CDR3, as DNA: TGTGCCAGCAGCCAAGTAGGTCCCCTTCGGCATGGCTACACCTTC.